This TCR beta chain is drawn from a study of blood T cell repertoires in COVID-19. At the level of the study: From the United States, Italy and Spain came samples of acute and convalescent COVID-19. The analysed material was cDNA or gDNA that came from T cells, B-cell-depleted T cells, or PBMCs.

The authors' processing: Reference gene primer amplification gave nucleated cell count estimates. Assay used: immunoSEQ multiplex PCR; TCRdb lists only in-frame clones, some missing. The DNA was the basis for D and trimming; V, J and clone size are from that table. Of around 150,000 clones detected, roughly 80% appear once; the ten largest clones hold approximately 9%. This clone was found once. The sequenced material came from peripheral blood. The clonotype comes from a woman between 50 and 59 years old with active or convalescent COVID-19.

CDR3 DNA sequence: TGTGCCAGCAGTCCGGACTGGACGCAAGAGACCCAGTACTTC. Its protein is CASSPDWTQETQYF. V usage is TRBV6-2 or TRBV6-3 and J usage is TRBJ2-5; D is possibly TRBD2 (5 bases). The V and J ends lost 5 bases and 2 bases respectively, with 12 bases between them. Per the germline V gene, CDR1 is MNHEY and CDR2 is SVGEGT. The CDR3 is 14 residues long.